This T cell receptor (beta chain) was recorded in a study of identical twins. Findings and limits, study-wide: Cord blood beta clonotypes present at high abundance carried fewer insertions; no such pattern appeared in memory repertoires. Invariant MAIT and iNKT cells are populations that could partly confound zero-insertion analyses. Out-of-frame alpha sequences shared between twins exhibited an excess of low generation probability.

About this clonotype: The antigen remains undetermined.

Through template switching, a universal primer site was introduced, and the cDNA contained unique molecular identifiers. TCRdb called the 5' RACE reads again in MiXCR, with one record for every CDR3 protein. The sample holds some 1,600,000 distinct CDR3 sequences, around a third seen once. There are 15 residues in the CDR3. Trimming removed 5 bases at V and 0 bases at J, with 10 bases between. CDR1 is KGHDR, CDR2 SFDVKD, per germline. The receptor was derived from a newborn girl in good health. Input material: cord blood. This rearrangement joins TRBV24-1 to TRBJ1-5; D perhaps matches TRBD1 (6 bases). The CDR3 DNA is TGTGCCACCAGTGGGGGGGCTAATAGCAATCAGCCCCAGCATTTT. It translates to CATSGGANSNQPQHF.